These T cell receptor beta chains were read from a single sample in a study of identical twins. One entry per CDR3 protein, called by TCRdb with MiXCR from the 5' RACE reads. The sample lists 250,000 or so distinct CDR3 sequences; 6.5% to 9% were seen once. These sequences were also reported in another study, on yellow fever vaccine responses in identical twins.

Sequenced sample: CD8+ T cells sorted from blood. These receptor sequences come from a woman younger than 30 in good health. The CDR3 runs from the conserved cysteine through the conserved F or W. Fields, in order: V gene, clone size, J gene, CDR3 length, CDR3 protein. Only some rows state a clone size, as once, few, many or a class for expanded clones.

v_gene: TRBV19
abundance: -
j_gene: TRBJ2-1
len: 13
CDR3aa: CASGDRIYNEQFF

v_gene: TRBV24-1
abundance: many
j_gene: TRBJ2-7
len: 15
CDR3aa: CATSDSGLAGYEQYF

v_gene: TRBV10-1
abundance: many
j_gene: TRBJ2-2
len: 13
CDR3aa: CASSEGPTGELFF

v_gene: TRBV12-3/TRBV12-4
abundance: -
j_gene: TRBJ2-4
len: 17
CDR3aa: CASSLGTTSGTKNIQYF

v_gene: TRBV12-5
abundance: -
j_gene: TRBJ2-1
len: 17
CDR3aa: CASGLPRGTSGRNEQFF

v_gene: TRBV3-1
abundance: -
j_gene: TRBJ2-7
len: 15
CDR3aa: CASSQASGTSYEQYF

v_gene: TRBV21-1
abundance: many
j_gene: TRBJ1-2
len: 12
CDR3aa: CASIKGGYGYTF

v_gene: TRBV12-3/TRBV12-4
abundance: many
j_gene: TRBJ1-2
len: 15
CDR3aa: CASSSLGQGHYGYTF

v_gene: TRBV29-1
abundance: few
j_gene: TRBJ2-3
len: 14
CDR3aa: CSVESVGGGDTQYF

v_gene: TRBV14
abundance: few
j_gene: TRBJ2-1
len: 16
CDR3aa: CASSQDWGGTADEQFF

v_gene: TRBV7-8
abundance: many
j_gene: TRBJ1-2
len: 15
CDR3aa: CASSLAVDRMRGYTF

v_gene: TRBV28
abundance: -
j_gene: TRBJ2-2
len: 13
CDR3aa: CASSPGGIGELFF

v_gene: TRBV28
abundance: few
j_gene: TRBJ2-4
len: 11
CDR3aa: CASTRANIQYF

v_gene: TRBV12-3/TRBV12-4
abundance: many
j_gene: TRBJ2-1
len: 16
CDR3aa: CASSPGLAGVGSEQFF

v_gene: TRBV11-2
abundance: few
j_gene: TRBJ2-7
len: 14
CDR3aa: CASSLARPSYEQYF

v_gene: TRBV27
abundance: many
j_gene: TRBJ1-2
len: 15
CDR3aa: CASSKSTGGRYGYTF

v_gene: TRBV7-3
abundance: -
j_gene: TRBJ1-1
len: 15
CDR3aa: CASSLSGGMNTEAFF

v_gene: TRBV4-1
abundance: few
j_gene: TRBJ1-2
len: 15
CDR3aa: CASSQVNDPSYGYTF

v_gene: TRBV5-8
abundance: -
j_gene: TRBJ2-3
len: 15
CDR3aa: CASNNWGTRTDTQYF

v_gene: TRBV5-1
abundance: few
j_gene: TRBJ2-1
len: 20
CDR3aa: CASSLKGQRGLTSSYNEQFF

v_gene: TRBV14
abundance: -
j_gene: TRBJ2-1
len: 14
CDR3aa: CASSQRDSYNEQFF

v_gene: TRBV20-1
abundance: many
j_gene: TRBJ2-3
len: 13
CDR3aa: CSARDHHTDTQYF